Included here is one T cell receptor beta chain sequence, with context. These data belong to a study of cytomegalovirus exposure and HLA in healthy donors. Germline CDR1 is SNHLY and CDR2 is FYNNEI. J lost 2 bases, V lost 9 bases, and 1 base had no gene match. CDR3 length: 12 amino acids. The PCR was carried out with 60 Vbeta primers and 13 Jbeta primers. TCRdb keeps only in-frame clones here, not all; method: immunoSEQ multiplex PCR. The sample has approximately 290,000 clones, 80% seen once. The sample consisted of PBMCs. The sequence was collected from a girl aged 2-9 years in good health and CMV-seronegative. The rearrangement links TRBV2 to TRBJ1-2; 9 positions match TRBD1. CDR3: CARGTGNYGYTF. The CDR3 region has the DNA TGTGCCAGGGGGACAGGGAACTATGGCTACACCTTC.